The text below deals with one TCR beta chain. Sequencing used immunoSEQ multiplex PCR; TCRdb keeps in-frame clones, though not all of them. The top ten hold around 2.3% of the sample, which has some 120,000 clones, roughly 85% seen once. The CDR3 has 18 amino acids. These data come from a study of blood T cell repertoires in COVID-19. The V call is TRBV21-1, the J call TRBJ2-7; TRBD2, as called in the table, went unchecked against the DNA. TRBV21-1 has pseudogene status. The specimen was peripheral blood. The clonotype originates from a man younger than 40 with acute or convalescent COVID-19. The CDR3 here is CASSKAQEWWESKYEQYV. CDR3 bases: TGTGCCAGCAGCAAAGCGCAAGAATGGTGGGAGTCAAAGTACGAGCAGTACGTC.